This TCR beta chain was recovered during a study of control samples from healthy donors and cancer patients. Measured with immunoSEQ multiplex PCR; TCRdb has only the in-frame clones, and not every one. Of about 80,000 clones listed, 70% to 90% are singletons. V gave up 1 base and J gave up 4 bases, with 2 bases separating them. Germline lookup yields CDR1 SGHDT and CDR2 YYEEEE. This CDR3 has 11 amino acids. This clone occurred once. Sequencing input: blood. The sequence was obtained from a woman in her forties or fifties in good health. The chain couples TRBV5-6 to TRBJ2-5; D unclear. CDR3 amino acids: CASSLRETQYF. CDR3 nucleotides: TGTGCCAGCAGCTTGCGAGAGACCCAGTACTTC.